The 9 T cell receptor beta chains listed next were all sequenced from one sample in a study of control samples from healthy donors and cancer patients. Clones were read by immunoSEQ multiplex PCR, and TCRdb kept only the in-frame ones, dropping some. The repertoire holds 55,000 to 90,000 clones, with approximately 87% as singletons. The material sequenced was blood. Every receptor here comes from a man aged 45-65 years in good health.

The V call is TRBV15, the J call TRBJ1-4, with D unclear. This CDR3 comprises 16 residues. Germline CDR1 and CDR2: LNHNV and YYDKDF (reference sequence). Trimming took off 1 base at V and 3 bases at J, with 12 bases between the two ends. The CDR3 region has the DNA TGTGCCACCAGCAGAGGGTTAGGAAAGGCTAATGAAAAACTGTTTTTT. It codes for CATSRGLGKANEKLFF.

This clone was observed once. The chain has TRBV27 and TRBJ1-5; D gene uncertain. Germline V gene lookup returns CDR1 MNHEY and CDR2 SMNVEV (reference sequence). Deletions cut 3 bases from V and 3 bases from J, with 6 bases between. The CDR3 contains 13 residues. CDR3 coding DNA: TGTGCCAGCAGTTTCCAGATCAATCAGCCCCAGCATTTT. As protein: CASSFQINQPQHF.

This clone was counted only a few times. The V gene is TRBV7-2, the J gene TRBJ2-2; D could derive from TRBD1 or TRBD2 (5 bases each). The CDR3 has 19 amino acids. The germline gives CDR1 SGHTA, CDR2 FQGNSA. V dropped 4 bases and J dropped 6 bases, with 27 bases sitting between them. The CDR3 DNA follows: TGTGCCAGCAGCTCTCGCCCCCACACACGGGGCGCATTGGCCGGGGAGCTGTTTTTT. Encoded protein: CASSSRPHTRGALAGELFF. The variable domain in full, with the rest retrieved from reference TRBV7-2 and TRBJ2-2, is GAGVSQSPSNKVTEKGKDVELRCDPISGHTALYWYRQSLGQGLEFLIYFQGNSAPDKSGLPSDRFSAERTGGSVSTLTIQRTQQEDSAVYLCASSSRPHTRGALAGELFFGEGSRLTVL.

The rearrangement uses TRBV14 and TRBJ1-4; the D is unclear. CDR3 length: 15 residues. The V end lost 2 bases, the J end lost 0 bases, and 7 bases lay between the germline ends. The V gene's germline CDR1 is SGHDN and CDR2 FVKESK. CDR3 region: CASSQLQTTNEKLFF. The CDR3 DNA follows: TGTGCCAGCAGCCAACTCCAGACAACTAATGAAAAACTGTTTTTT.

Comments on this clone: Other DNA sequences in this specimen translate into the identical CDR3. V gene TRBV2 combines with J gene TRBJ1-1; a weak D match, TRBD1 (6 bases). CDR1 is SNHLY and CDR2 is FYNNEI in the germline V gene. Deletions cut 3 bases from V and 4 bases from J, with 9 bases between. CDR3 length equals 13 residues. For the CDR3, the DNA is TGTGCCAGCAGTGAGGGGGGGCCCACTGAAGCTTTCTTT. It encodes CASSEGGPTEAFF.

V is TRBV6-5 and J is TRBJ1-3; D gene unclear. The length of the CDR3 is 13 residues. Between the trimmed V and J ends, which lost 7 bases and 4 bases, there was a span of 11 bases. CDR1 and CDR2 from the germline V gene are MNHEY and SVGAGI. CDR3 amino acids: CASKSLAGNTIYF. In DNA form, the CDR3 reads TGTGCCAGCAAATCACTGGCCGGAAACACCATATATTTT.

This chain links TRBV5-1 with TRBJ1-5, with D possibly TRBD1 on 5 matching bases. V lost 0 bases to trimming and J lost 2 bases, with 9 bases between them. Germline V lookup: CDR1 SGHRS, CDR2 YFSETQ. The CDR3 runs to 15 residues. CDR3 in amino acids: CASSLEGIGNQPQHF. CDR3 nucleotides: TGCGCCAGCAGCTTGGAGGGGATTGGCAATCAGCCCCAGCATTTT.

This clone was recorded only once. The chain employs TRBV27 and TRBJ2-1; tentative D call: TRBD1 (6 bases). The germline V and J ends were trimmed by 2 bases and 1 base, with 9 bases remaining between them. The CDR3 has 15 residues. Germline values: CDR1 MNHEY, CDR2 SMNVEV (reference sequence). CDR3 loop: CASSLDRGSYNEQFF. Here the CDR3 DNA reads TGTGCCAGCAGTTTAGATAGGGGGTCCTACAATGAGCAGTTCTTC.

J is TRBJ2-7 and V is TRBV19, with D possibly matching TRBD1 (5 bases). The CDR3 runs to 11 residues. CDR1 is LNHDA and CDR2 is SQIVND in the germline V gene (reference sequence). Trimming cost V 6 bases and J 5 bases, with 8 bases left between them. The CDR3 nucleotides are TGTGCCAGTAGCAGGGCCGACGAGCAGTACTTC. Translated: CASSRADEQYF.